This TCR beta chain came from a study of OX40 agonist ivuxolimab in advanced cancers. The assay was immunoSEQ multiplex PCR, and TCRdb's table has in-frame clones only and misses some. The sample lists approximately 120,000 clones; approximately 90% were seen once. The receptor was isolated from an adult with an advanced solid tumor such as melanoma, head and neck, liver or kidney cancer. The starting material was CD4+ or CD8+ T cells sorted from blood, obtained in a trial of the OX40 agonist ivuxolimab.

The CDR3 coding sequence is TGCGCCAGCAGCCTATGGGAGAACCAAGAGACCCAGTACTTC. Protein: CASSLWENQETQYF. This sequence joins TRBV5-1 and TRBJ2-5; D is possibly TRBD2 (5 bases). This CDR3 is built from 14 residues. The germline V gene encodes CDR1 SGHRS and CDR2 YFSETQ. V lost 4 bases, J lost 0 bases, and 10 bases lay in between.